The 18 T cell receptor beta chains given below trace back to one sample, sequenced in a study of STAT5B mutations in CD4+ large granular lymphocyte leukemia. Produced via immunoSEQ multiplex PCR; TCRdb's table is partial and in-frame only. This sample yields approximately 35,000 clones, of which 65% to 70% are seen a single time; around 1.7% belongs to the top ten. The sequenced sample was CD4+ T cells from blood buffy coats. The receptors were gathered from a human donor in good health.

This clone was seen more than once but under ten times. The V and J genes are TRBV5-1 and TRBJ1-1; D might be TRBD1 (5 bases). Deletions cut 4 bases from V and 1 base from J, with 8 bases between. The CDR3 has 13 residues. Germline loops: CDR1 SGHRS, CDR2 YFSETQ. CDR3 protein: CASSRTGNTEAFF. The CDR3 bases are TGCGCCAGCAGCCGCACAGGGAACACTGAAGCTTTCTTT. The entire variable domain, with the rest obtained from reference TRBV5-1 and TRBJ1-1, is as follows: KAGVTQTPRYLIKTRGQQVTLSCSPISGHRSVSWYQQTPGQGLQFLFEYFSETQRNKGNFPGRFSGRQFSNSRSEMNVSTLELGDSALYLCASSRTGNTEAFFGQGTRLTVV.

Only a few counts were recorded for this clone. The chain is built from TRBV15 and TRBJ1-4; TRBD1 matches 8 bases. J was trimmed by 4 bases and V by 3 bases; bases with no gene match: 1. This CDR3 region has 14 residues. Germline V gives CDR1 LNHNV, CDR2 YYDKDF (reference sequence). The CDR3 region is CATSRGQVNEKLFF. CDR3 nucleotides: TGTGCCACCAGCAGGGGACAGGTTAATGAAAAACTGTTTTTT.

The rearrangement joins TRBV19 to TRBJ1-2; D is undetermined. This CDR3 comprises 14 residues. Trimming took off 9 bases at V and 1 base at J, with 15 bases between the two ends. The germline CDR1 and CDR2 sequences are LNHDA and SQIVND (reference sequence). This CDR3 is CASLGSNFNYGYTF. CDR3 nucleotides: TGTGCCAGCCTAGGGTCCAACTTTAACTATGGCTACACCTTC.

J is TRBJ2-7 and V is TRBV9, with TRBD1 matching over 8 bases. V was clipped by 0 bases and J by 4 bases; unmatched bases: 6. Germline CDR1 is SGDLS and CDR2 is YYNGEE. The CDR3 is 15 amino acids. DNA for the CDR3: TGTGCCAGCAGCGTAGCTCCAGGACAGGGTTACGAGCAGTACTTC. This encodes CASSVAPGQGYEQYF. Based on the CDR3 plus reference TRBV9 and TRBJ2-7, the full variable domain is DSGVTQTPKHLITATGQRVTLRCSPRSGDLSVYWYQQSLDQGLQFLIQYYNGEERAKGNILERFSAQQFPDLHSELNLSSLELGDSALYFCASSVAPGQGYEQYFGPGTRLTVT.

This clone was seen just once. The V gene is TRBV7-6, the J gene TRBJ2-2, with D perhaps TRBD1 or TRBD2 (5 bases each). V lost 1 base and J 8 bases, leaving 17 bases between the germline ends. Germline CDR1 and CDR2: SGHVS and FNYEAQ. There are 16 residues in the CDR3. The CDR3 DNA reads as TGTGCCAGCAGCTTAGTTTCGGCCGGGGCCAGAGGGGAGCTGTTTTTT. It codes for CASSLVSAGARGELFF.

This clone showed up just a few times. The DNA of the CDR3 is TGTGCCAGCAGGCAGGGCACTAACTATGGCTACACCTTC. As protein: CASRQGTNYGYTF. This chain joins TRBV2 and TRBJ1-2, with D possibly matching TRBD1 (5 bases). V was trimmed by 6 bases and J by 0 bases, leaving 8 bases between them. The CDR3 runs to 13 residues. In germline, CDR1 is SNHLY, CDR2 FYNNEI.

The chain uses TRBV6-5 and TRBJ1-1; TRBD1 matches 7 bases. J lost 2 bases, V lost 6 bases, and 6 bases had no gene match. Germline V gene data show CDR1 as MNHEY and CDR2 as SVGAGI. The CDR3 is 14 residues long. The CDR3 DNA follows: TGTGCCAGCAGGACTCAGGGGGGCAACACTGAAGCTTTCTTT. It encodes CASRTQGGNTEAFF.

V gene TRBV18 combines with J gene TRBJ2-5; 8 bases map to TRBD1. The CDR3 contains 13 residues. The V gene's germline CDR1 is KGHSH and CDR2 LQKENI. Germline trimming cut 8 bases from V and 3 bases from J; bases unmatched to any gene: 5. CDR3 amino acids: CASADRGEETQYF. CDR3 in DNA: TGTGCCAGCGCCGACAGGGGCGAAGAGACCCAGTACTTC. The variable domain in full, with the rest retrieved from reference TRBV18 and TRBJ2-5, is NAGVMQNPRHLVRRRGQEARLRCSPMKGHSHVYWYRQLPEEGLKFMVYLQKENIIDESGMPKERFSAEFPKEGPSILRIQQVVRGDSAAYFCASADRGEETQYFGPGTRLLVL.

The V and J genes are TRBV6-6 and TRBJ1-1; D not certain. V was shortened by 0 bases and J by 6 bases, with 14 bases between the two germline ends. CDR1 MNHNY and CDR2 SVGAGI come from the germline V gene (reference sequence). The CDR3 has 15 amino acids. CDR3 sequence (DNA): TGTGCCAGCAGTTACTCGGCCAGAGGGTTCCCTGAAGCTTTCTTT. It translates to CASSYSARGFPEAFF.

This chain joins TRBV11-2 and TRBJ2-7; 8 nucleotides align to TRBD2. The V gene's germline CDR1 is SGHAT and CDR2 FQNNGV. CDR3 size: 16 residues. Germline trimming cut 5 bases from V and 5 bases from J; bases unmatched to any gene: 14. CDR3 DNA: TGTGCCAGCAGCCCTCCGGCCGGGACTAGTAACCACGAGCAGTACTTC. Protein product: CASSPPAGTSNHEQYF.

The V and J genes are TRBV6-1 and TRBJ2-1, with a tentative D call TRBD2 (5 bases). Deletions cut 4 bases from V and 1 base from J, with 11 bases between. The CDR3 spans 15 residues. CDR1 and CDR2 (germline): MNHNS, SASEGT. CDR3 DNA sequence: TGTGCCAGCAGTGGAGGGCCGGGGTCCTACAATGAGCAGTTCTTC. It translates to CASSGGPGSYNEQFF.

This clone was found a few times. The V and J genes are TRBV2 and TRBJ2-7, with TRBD2 as a possible D gene (7 bases). Germline lookup yields CDR1 SNHLY and CDR2 FYNNEI. Trimming took 3 bases from V and 2 from J, leaving 14 bases between them. The CDR3 totals 15 residues. The CDR3 region is CASSEDRGAPYEQYF. The CDR3 region has the DNA TGTGCCAGCAGTGAGGATCGGGGGGCCCCCTACGAGCAGTACTTC. The full variable domain, with the rest looked up from reference TRBV2 and TRBJ2-7, is EPEVTQTPSHQVTQMGQEVILRCVPISNHLYFYWYRQILGQKVEFLVSFYNNEISEKSEIFDDQFSVERPDGSNFTLKIRSTKLEDSAMYFCASSEDRGAPYEQYFGPGTRLTVT.

The rearrangement joins TRBV18 to TRBJ2-7; D not resolved. The CDR3 sequence is 12 residues long. The germline gives CDR1 KGHSH, CDR2 LQKENI. V was trimmed by 6 bases and J by 4 bases, leaving 10 bases between them. The CDR3 nucleotides are TGTGCCAGCTCCCCCGCCCCTTACGAGCAGTACTTC. Encoded protein: CASSPAPYEQYF.

This clone showed up just a few times. This chain joins TRBV11-2 and TRBJ1-1; D is unclear. The germline V gene has CDR1 SGHAT and CDR2 FQNNGV. Deletions cut 8 bases from V and 1 base from J, with 8 bases between. The CDR3 totals 12 residues. The CDR3 spells CASGQRNTEAFF. In nucleotides, the CDR3 is TGTGCCAGCGGCCAGAGGAACACTGAAGCTTTCTTT.

This clone has just a few counts. The rearrangement joins TRBV7-2 to TRBJ2-7; 7 bases map to TRBD2. The CDR3 has 16 amino acids. Looked up from germline, CDR1 is SGHTA and CDR2 is FQGNSA. Germline trimming cut 5 bases from V and 0 bases from J; bases unmatched to any gene: 10. DNA of the CDR3: TGTGCCAGCAGCCCGGGGAGGGCGGGGCTCTCCTACGAGCAGTACTTC. Translating gives CASSPGRAGLSYEQYF.

V and J are TRBV6-1 and TRBJ1-1; no definite D call. Deletions cut 2 bases from V and 6 bases from J, with 10 bases between. The length of the CDR3 is 13 residues. CDR1 is MNHNS and CDR2 is SASEGT in the germline V gene. CDR3 amino acids: CASSELWDPEAFF. The CDR3 DNA is TGTGCCAGCAGTGAACTCTGGGATCCTGAAGCTTTCTTT.

The chain is built from TRBV10-3 and TRBJ2-2; no definite D call. V was pared by 10 bases and J by 3 bases, with 15 bases between. CDR3 length equals 14 residues. In germline, CDR1 is ENHRY, CDR2 SYGVKD. Written as DNA, the CDR3 is TGTGCCACTCGGTTTCAGTGGGACACCGGGGAGCTGTTTTTT. It is translated as CATRFQWDTGELFF.

The rearrangement links TRBV2 to TRBJ2-5, with 9 bases fitting TRBD2. The V segment lost 3 bases and the J segment 1 base; nucleotides outside the gene matches: 3. Germline lookup yields CDR1 SNHLY and CDR2 FYNNEI. The CDR3 is 15 amino acids. CDR3 DNA: TGTGCCAGCAGTGATAGTAGCGGGGGCCAAGAGACCCAGTACTTC. Translation: CASSDSSGGQETQYF. Drawing the rest from reference TRBV2 and TRBJ2-5, the complete variable domain is EPEVTQTPSHQVTQMGQEVILRCVPISNHLYFYWYRQILGQKVEFLVSFYNNEISEKSEIFDDQFSVERPDGSNFTLKIRSTKLEDSAMYFCASSDSSGGQETQYFGPGTRLLVL.